This T cell receptor beta chain came from a study of blood T cells in healthy people across ages. Using a J-beta primer mix together with a sample-barcoded 5' primer, a second PCR was run for about 7 to 12 cycles. TCRdb called the 5' RACE reads again in MiXCR, with one record for every CDR3 protein. The sample includes nearly 1 million distinct CDR3 sequences, roughly half of them seen just once. After removal of 6 bases from V and 2 bases from J, the junction contained 5 bases not matched to a gene. The CDR3 is 14 residues long. Germline values: CDR1 SQVTM, CDR2 ANQGSEA. The sequenced sample consisted of blood. The clonotype originates from an older woman in good health. The J gene is TRBJ2-1, the V gene TRBV29-1; 9 bases fit TRBD1. The CDR3 is CSVADRGTYNEQFF. The CDR3 coding sequence is TGCAGCGTGGCCGACAGGGGGACCTACAATGAGCAGTTCTTC.